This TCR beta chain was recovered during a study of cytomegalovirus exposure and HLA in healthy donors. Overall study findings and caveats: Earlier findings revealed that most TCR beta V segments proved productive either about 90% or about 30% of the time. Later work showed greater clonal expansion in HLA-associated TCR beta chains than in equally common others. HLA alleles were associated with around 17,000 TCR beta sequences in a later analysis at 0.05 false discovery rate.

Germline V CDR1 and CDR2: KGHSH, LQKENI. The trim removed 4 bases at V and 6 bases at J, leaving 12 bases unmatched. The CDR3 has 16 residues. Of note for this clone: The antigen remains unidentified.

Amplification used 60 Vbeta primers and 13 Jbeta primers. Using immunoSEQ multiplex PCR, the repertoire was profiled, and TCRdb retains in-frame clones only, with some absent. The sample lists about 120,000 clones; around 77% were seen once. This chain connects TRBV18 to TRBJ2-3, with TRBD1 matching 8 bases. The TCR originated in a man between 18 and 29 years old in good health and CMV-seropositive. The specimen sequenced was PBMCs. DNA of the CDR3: TGTGCCAGCTCACTGTGGACAGGGAAAACGGCTGATACGCAGTATTTT. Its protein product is CASSLWTGKTADTQYF.